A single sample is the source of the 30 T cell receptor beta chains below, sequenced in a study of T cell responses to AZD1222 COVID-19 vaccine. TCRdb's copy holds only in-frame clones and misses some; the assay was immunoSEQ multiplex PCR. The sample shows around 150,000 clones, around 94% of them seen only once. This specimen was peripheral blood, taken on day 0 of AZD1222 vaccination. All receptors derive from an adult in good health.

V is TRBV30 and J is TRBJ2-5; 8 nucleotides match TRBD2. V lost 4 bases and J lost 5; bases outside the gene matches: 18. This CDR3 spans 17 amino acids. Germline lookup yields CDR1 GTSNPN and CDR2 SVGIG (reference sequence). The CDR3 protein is CAWTPPAGREGLETQYF. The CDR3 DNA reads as TGTGCCTGGACCCCCCCCGCCGGACGGGAGGGCCTCGAGACCCAGTACTTC. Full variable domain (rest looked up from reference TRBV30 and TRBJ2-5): SQTIHQWPATLVQPVGSPLSLECTVEGTSNPNLYWYRQAAGRGLQLLFYSVGIGQISSEVPQNLSASRPQDRQFILSSKKLLLSDSGFYLCAWTPPAGREGLETQYFGPGTRLLVL.

The CDR3 DNA reads TGTGCCAGCAGCTTAGCGCTGTGGACTAGCGGGAGGGGGGATACGCAGTATTTT. This translates into CASSLALWTSGRGDTQYF. V usage is TRBV7-6 and J usage is TRBJ2-3; 15 bases match TRBD2. CDR1 is SGHVS, CDR2 FNYEAQ, per germline. Trimming at V came to 0 bases and at J to 6 bases, leaving 7 bases not matched to a gene. The CDR3 length is 18 residues.

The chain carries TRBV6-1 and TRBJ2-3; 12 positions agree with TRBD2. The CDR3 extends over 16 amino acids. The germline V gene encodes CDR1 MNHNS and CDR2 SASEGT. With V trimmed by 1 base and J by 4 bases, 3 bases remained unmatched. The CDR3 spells CASSEVLAGGPDTQYF. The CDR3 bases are TGTGCCAGCAGTGAAGTGCTAGCGGGGGGGCCAGATACGCAGTATTTT.

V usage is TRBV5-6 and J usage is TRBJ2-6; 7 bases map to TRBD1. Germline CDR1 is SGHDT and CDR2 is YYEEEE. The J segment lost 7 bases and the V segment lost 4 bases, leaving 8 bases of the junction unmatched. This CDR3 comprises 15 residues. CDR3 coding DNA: TGTGCCAGCAGCCTCGACAGGGAAAGCGCCAACGTCCTGACTTTC. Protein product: CASSLDRESANVLTF.

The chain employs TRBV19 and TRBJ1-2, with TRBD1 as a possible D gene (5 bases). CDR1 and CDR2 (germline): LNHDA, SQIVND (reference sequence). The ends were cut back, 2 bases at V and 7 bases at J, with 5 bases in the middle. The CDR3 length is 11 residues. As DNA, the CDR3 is TGTGCCAGTAGTATACAGGGTGGCTACACCTTC. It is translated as CASSIQGGYTF.

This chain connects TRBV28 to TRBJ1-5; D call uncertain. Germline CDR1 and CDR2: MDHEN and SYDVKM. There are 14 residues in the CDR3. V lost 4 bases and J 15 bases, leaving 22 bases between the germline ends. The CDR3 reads CASSSGGLTFLLHF. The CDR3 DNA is TGTGCCAGCAGTTCCGGAGGTCTGACATTTCTACTGCATTTT. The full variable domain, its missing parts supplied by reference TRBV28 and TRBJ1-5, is DVKVTQSSRYLVKRTGEKVFLECVQDMDHENMFWYRQDPGLGLRLIYFSYDVKMKEKGDIPEGYSVSREKKERFSLILESASTNQTSMYLCASSSGGLTFLLHFGDGTRLSIL.

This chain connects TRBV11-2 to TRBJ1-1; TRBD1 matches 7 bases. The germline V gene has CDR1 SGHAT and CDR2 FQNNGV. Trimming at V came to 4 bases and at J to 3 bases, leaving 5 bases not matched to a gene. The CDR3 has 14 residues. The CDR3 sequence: CASSSQTGYTEAFF. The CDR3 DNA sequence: TGTGCCAGCAGCTCCCAGACAGGGTACACTGAAGCTTTCTTT.

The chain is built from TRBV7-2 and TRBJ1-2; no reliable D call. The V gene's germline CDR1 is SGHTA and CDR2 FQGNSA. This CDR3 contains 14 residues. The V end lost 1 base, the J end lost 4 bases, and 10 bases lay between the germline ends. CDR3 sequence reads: CASSLEVTGYGYTF. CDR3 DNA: TGTGCCAGCAGCTTAGAAGTGACGGGCTATGGCTACACCTTC. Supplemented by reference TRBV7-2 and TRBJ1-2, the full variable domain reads GAGVSQSPSNKVTEKGKDVELRCDPISGHTALYWYRQSLGQGLEFLIYFQGNSAPDKSGLPSDRFSAERTGGSVSTLTIQRTQQEDSAVYLCASSLEVTGYGYTFGSGTRLTVV.

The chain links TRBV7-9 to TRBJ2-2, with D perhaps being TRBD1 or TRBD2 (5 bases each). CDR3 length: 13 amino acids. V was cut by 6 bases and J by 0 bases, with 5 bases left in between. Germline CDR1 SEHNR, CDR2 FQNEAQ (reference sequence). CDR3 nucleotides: TGTGCCAGCAGGGGGGCGAACACCGGGGAGCTGTTTTTT. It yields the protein CASRGANTGELFF.

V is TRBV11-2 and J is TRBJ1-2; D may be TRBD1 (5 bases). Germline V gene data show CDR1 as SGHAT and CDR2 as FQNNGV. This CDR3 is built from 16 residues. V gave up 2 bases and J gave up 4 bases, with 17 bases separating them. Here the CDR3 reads CASSLLRGEGPYGYTF. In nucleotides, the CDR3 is TGTGCCAGCAGCTTACTCCGGGGTGAGGGACCCTATGGCTACACCTTC.

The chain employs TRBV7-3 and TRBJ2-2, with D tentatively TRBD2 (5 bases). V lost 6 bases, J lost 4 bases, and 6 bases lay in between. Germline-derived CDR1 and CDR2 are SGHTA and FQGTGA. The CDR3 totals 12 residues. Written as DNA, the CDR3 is TGTGCCAGCAGGGGAGCCACCGGGGAGCTGTTTTTT. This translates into CASRGATGELFF.

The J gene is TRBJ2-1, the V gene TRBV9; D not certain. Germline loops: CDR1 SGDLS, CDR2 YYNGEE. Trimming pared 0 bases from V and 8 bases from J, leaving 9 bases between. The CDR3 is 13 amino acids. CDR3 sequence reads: CASSVVDGDEQFF. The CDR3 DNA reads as TGTGCCAGCAGCGTAGTTGATGGCGATGAGCAGTTCTTC.

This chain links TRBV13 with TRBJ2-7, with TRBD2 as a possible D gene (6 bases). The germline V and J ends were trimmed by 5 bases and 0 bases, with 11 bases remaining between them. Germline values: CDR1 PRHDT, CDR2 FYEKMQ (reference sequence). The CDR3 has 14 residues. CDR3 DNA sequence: TGTGCCAGCAGCCCCGGGGAGGACTCCTACGAGCAGTACGTC. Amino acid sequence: CASSPGEDSYEQYV.

The CDR3: CASSYIGTGGETQYF. CDR3 nucleotides: TGTGCCAGCAGTTACATCGGCACGGGAGGGGAGACCCAGTACTTC. The chain links TRBV6-5 to TRBJ2-5; 8 nucleotides match TRBD2. CDR3 length: 15 residues. Germline trimming cut 2 bases from V and 5 bases from J; bases unmatched to any gene: 7. Germline CDR1 is MNHEY and CDR2 is SVGAGI.

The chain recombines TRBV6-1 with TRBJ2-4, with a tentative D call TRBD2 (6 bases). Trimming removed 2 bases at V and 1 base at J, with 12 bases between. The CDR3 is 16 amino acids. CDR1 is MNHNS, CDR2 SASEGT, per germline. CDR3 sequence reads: CASSEYGGSAKNIQYF. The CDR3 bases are TGTGCCAGCAGTGAATACGGAGGGAGTGCCAAAAACATTCAGTACTTC.

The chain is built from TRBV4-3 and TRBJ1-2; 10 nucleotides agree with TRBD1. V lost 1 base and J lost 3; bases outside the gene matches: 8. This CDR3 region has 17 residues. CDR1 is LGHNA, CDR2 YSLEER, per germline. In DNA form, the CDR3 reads TGCGCCAGCAGCCAAGGGACAGGGGGTTCATATCACTATGGCTACACCTTC. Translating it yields CASSQGTGGSYHYGYTF.

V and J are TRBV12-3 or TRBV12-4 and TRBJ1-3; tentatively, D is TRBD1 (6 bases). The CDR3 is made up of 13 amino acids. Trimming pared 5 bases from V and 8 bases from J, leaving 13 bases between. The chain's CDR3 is CASSAGYRDTIYF. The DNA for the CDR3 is TGTGCCAGCAGTGCAGGGTACAGGGACACCATATATTTT.

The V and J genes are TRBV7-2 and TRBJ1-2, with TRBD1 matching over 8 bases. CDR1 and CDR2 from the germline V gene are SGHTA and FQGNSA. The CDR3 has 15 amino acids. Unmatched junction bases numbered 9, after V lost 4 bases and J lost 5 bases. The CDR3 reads CASSSGAGTGYGYTF. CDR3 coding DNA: TGTGCCAGCAGCTCTGGCGCCGGGACAGGATATGGCTACACCTTC.

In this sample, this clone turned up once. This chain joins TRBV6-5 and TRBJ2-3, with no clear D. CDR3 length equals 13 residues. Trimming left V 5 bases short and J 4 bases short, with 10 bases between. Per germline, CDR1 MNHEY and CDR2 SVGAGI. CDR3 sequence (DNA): TGTGCCAGCAGTCCCCACTTAGCAGATACGCAGTATTTT. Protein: CASSPHLADTQYF.

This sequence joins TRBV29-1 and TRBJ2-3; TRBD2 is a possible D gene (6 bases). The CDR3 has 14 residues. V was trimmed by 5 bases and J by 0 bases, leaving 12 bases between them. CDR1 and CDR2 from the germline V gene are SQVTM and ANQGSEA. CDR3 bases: TGCAGCGTTAGCGGCGGGACTAGCACAGATACGCAGTATTTT. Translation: CSVSGGTSTDTQYF.

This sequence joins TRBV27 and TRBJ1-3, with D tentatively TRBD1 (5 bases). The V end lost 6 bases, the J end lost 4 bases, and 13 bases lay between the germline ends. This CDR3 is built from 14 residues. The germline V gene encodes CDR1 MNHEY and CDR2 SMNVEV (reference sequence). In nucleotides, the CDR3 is TGTGCCAGCAGGTCCCGAGGGGAAGGAAACACCATATATTTT. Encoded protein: CASRSRGEGNTIYF.

Written as DNA, the CDR3 is TGTGCCAGCAGGGACTACCAAGAGACCCAGTACTTC. Translation gives CASRDYQETQYF. The chain employs TRBV27 and TRBJ2-5, with a possible D match to TRBD2 (5 bases). The CDR3 is 12 amino acids. The V and J ends lost 6 bases and 0 bases respectively, with 5 bases between them. CDR1 is MNHEY and CDR2 is SMNVEV in the germline V gene (reference sequence).

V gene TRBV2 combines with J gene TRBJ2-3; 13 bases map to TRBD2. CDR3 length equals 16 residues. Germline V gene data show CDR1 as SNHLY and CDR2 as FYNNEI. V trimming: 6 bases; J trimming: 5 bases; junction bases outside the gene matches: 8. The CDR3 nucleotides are TGTGCCAGCAGGACAGGACTAGCGGGAGTGGTAGATACGCAGTATTTT. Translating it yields CASRTGLAGVVDTQYF.

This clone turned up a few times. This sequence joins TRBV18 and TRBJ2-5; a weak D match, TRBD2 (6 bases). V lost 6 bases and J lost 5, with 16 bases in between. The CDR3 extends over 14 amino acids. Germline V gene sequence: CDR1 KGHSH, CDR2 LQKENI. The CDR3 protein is CASSPSGDRETQYF. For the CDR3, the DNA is TGTGCCAGCTCTCCCTCGGGGGACCGGGAGACCCAGTACTTC. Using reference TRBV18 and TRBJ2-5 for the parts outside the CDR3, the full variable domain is NAGVMQNPRHLVRRRGQEARLRCSPMKGHSHVYWYRQLPEEGLKFMVYLQKENIIDESGMPKERFSAEFPKEGPSILRIQQVVRGDSAAYFCASSPSGDRETQYFGPGTRLLVL.

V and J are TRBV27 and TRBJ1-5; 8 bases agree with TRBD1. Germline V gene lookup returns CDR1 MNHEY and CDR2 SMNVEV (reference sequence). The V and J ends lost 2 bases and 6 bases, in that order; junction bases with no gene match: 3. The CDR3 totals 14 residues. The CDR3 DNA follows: TGTGCCAGCAGTTTACAGGGGGCAGGTCAGCCCCAGCATTTT. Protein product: CASSLQGAGQPQHF.

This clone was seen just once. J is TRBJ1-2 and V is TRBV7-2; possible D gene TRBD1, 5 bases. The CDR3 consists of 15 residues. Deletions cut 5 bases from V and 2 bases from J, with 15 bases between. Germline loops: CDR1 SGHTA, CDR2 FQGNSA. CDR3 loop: CASSPRYGGNYGYTF. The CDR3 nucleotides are TGTGCCAGCAGCCCAAGGTACGGGGGAAACTATGGCTACACCTTC.

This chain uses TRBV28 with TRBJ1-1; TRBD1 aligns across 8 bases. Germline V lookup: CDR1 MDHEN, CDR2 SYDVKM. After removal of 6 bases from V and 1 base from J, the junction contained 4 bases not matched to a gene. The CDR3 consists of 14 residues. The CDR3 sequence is CASRRTGRNTEAFF. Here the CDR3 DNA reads TGTGCCAGCAGAAGGACAGGGCGGAACACTGAAGCTTTCTTT.

Here the CDR3 reads CASSLGQGVTEAFF. For the CDR3, the DNA is TGTGCCAGCAGTCTGGGACAGGGAGTCACTGAAGCTTTCTTT. The V call is TRBV27, the J call TRBJ1-1; TRBD1 aligns across 9 bases. The CDR3 has 14 residues. Trimming at V came to 5 bases and at J to 4 bases, leaving 5 bases not matched to a gene. Germline CDR1 reads MNHEY; CDR2 reads SMNVEV (reference sequence).

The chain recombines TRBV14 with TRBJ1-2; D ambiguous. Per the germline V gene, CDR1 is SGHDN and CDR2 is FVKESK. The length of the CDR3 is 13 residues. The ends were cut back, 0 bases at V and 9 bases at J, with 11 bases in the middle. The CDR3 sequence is CASSQDEAVRYTF. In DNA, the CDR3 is TGTGCCAGCAGCCAAGATGAGGCGGTACGCTACACCTTC.

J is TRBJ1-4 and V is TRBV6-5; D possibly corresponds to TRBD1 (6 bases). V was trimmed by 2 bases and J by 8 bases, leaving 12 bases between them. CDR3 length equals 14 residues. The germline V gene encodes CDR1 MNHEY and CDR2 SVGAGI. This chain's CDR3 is CASSYEGVDEKLFF. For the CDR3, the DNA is TGTGCCAGCAGTTACGAGGGGGTTGACGAAAAACTGTTTTTT.